Listed here are 7 T cell receptor beta chains from one sample, sequenced in a study of control samples from healthy donors and cancer patients. Only in-frame clones appear in the TCRdb table, and some are missing; sequencing was by immunoSEQ multiplex PCR. Of 100,000 to 150,000 clones detected, 80% to 90% appear once; the ten largest clones hold roughly 3%. Input material: blood. The origin of the receptors is a man in his sixties in good health.

V and J are TRBV6-5 and TRBJ1-3; a weak D match, TRBD1 (5 bases). This CDR3 contains 15 residues. Germline assignment: CDR1 MNHEY and CDR2 SVGAGI. Deletions cut 8 bases from V and 0 bases from J, with 14 bases between. The CDR3 here is CASQTWGGSGNTIYF. The DNA of the CDR3 is TGTGCCAGCCAAACATGGGGCGGCTCTGGAAACACCATATATTTT.

The V and J genes are TRBV28 and TRBJ2-3; 7 positions agree with TRBD2. The CDR3 spans 14 residues. With V trimmed by 3 bases and J by 10 bases, 10 bases remained unmatched. Germline CDR1 is MDHEN and CDR2 is SYDVKM. As DNA, the CDR3 is TGTGCCAGCAGTTTCGGGACTACCCCCGTAGCGCAGTATTTT. Protein product: CASSFGTTPVAQYF.

In DNA form, the CDR3 reads TGTGCCAGCAGCTCCGGACTAGGGCAGGGAGGCTATGGCTACACCTTC. Encoded protein: CASSSGLGQGGYGYTF. The chain is built from TRBV7-2 and TRBJ1-2, with D maybe TRBD1 (5 bases). With 4 bases removed from V and 4 bases from J, the gap between germline ends came to 19 bases. There are 16 residues in the CDR3. CDR1 is SGHTA, CDR2 FQGNSA, per germline.

The rearrangement joins TRBV20-1 to TRBJ2-7; 9 bases map to TRBD1. V lost 3 bases to trimming and J lost 4 bases; unmatched junction nucleotides: 7. From germline, CDR1 is DFQATT and CDR2 SNEGSKA (reference sequence). This CDR3 is built from 14 residues. The CDR3 sequence: CSASYWDREYEQYF. The CDR3 DNA sequence: TGCAGTGCTAGTTATTGGGACAGGGAGTACGAGCAGTACTTC.

V is TRBV28 and J is TRBJ1-1; 8 nucleotides line up with TRBD1. The CDR3 consists of 14 residues. Per germline, CDR1 MDHEN and CDR2 SYDVKM. With 4 bases clipped from V and 5 bases from J, the junction kept 6 bases outside the gene matches. The CDR3 bases are TGTGCCAGCAGTTACAGGGGGGGAGGTACTGAAGCTTTCTTT. Translated: CASSYRGGGTEAFF.

The V call is TRBV6-2 or TRBV6-3, the J call TRBJ1-1, with TRBD1 matching 7 bases. Germline CDR1 reads MNHEY; CDR2 reads SVGEGT. V lost 5 bases to trimming and J lost 7 bases; unmatched junction nucleotides: 7. This CDR3 region has 13 residues. The CDR3 DNA sequence: TGTGCCAGCAGTACCCCTGACAGGGTTGAAGCTTTCTTT. Its protein is CASSTPDRVEAFF.

This clone was seen a single time. The chain uses TRBV28 and TRBJ1-3; D is unclear. CDR3 size: 12 residues. The V gene's germline CDR1 is MDHEN and CDR2 SYDVKM. The germline V and J ends were trimmed by 3 bases and 7 bases, with 7 bases remaining between them. CDR3 nucleotides: TGTGCCAGCAGTTTGGAGGCGAACACCATATATTTT. Residues: CASSLEANTIYF.